One sample yielded the 22 T cell receptor beta chains listed below, sequenced in a study of T-cell memory formation after mild COVID-19. TCRdb re-analysed the 5' RACE reads in MiXCR, keeping a single row per CDR3 protein. The table shows approximately 560,000 distinct CDR3 sequences, with roughly a sixth occurring only once. Sequenced: PBMCs or a T cell subset sorted from them (not recorded which). These TCRs come from an adult woman who had mild COVID-19 (a few samples of this study predate the infection). Cell type and time point are not known.

In its sample, this clonotype was seen once. V usage is TRBV6-1 and J usage is TRBJ1-1; D unresolved. The germline CDR1 and CDR2 sequences are MNHNS and SASEGT. The CDR3 is made up of 14 amino acids. V was shortened by 2 bases and J by 1 base, with 8 bases between the two germline ends. The CDR3 loop reads CASSEWSENTEAFF. The CDR3 nucleotides read TGTGCCAGCAGTGAATGGTCGGAGAACACTGAAGCTTTCTTT.

This clonotype has ten or more counts. The chain uses TRBV5-5 and TRBJ2-5, with 9 bases fitting TRBD1. V trimming: 3 bases; J trimming: 4 bases; junction bases outside the gene matches: 7. The CDR3 is 15 residues long. Germline V lookup: CDR1 SGHKS, CDR2 YYEKEE (reference sequence). CDR3 DNA: TGTGCCAGCAGCTCCGGGACAGGGATTACAGAGACCCAGTACTTC. This translates into CASSSGTGITETQYF.

The J gene is TRBJ1-1, the V gene TRBV7-8; D remains ambiguous. Trimming took 5 bases from V and 0 from J, leaving 13 bases between them. The CDR3 sequence is 15 residues long. Germline CDR1 and CDR2: SGHVS and FQNEAQ. CDR3 coding DNA: TGTGCCAGCAGCCCCCGTAGGGTAATGAACACTGAAGCTTTCTTT. It yields the protein CASSPRRVMNTEAFF.

This clonotype was seen a handful of times. The V and J genes are TRBV10-3 and TRBJ2-7; D not resolved. This CDR3 region has 13 residues. V shed 3 bases and J shed 5 bases, with 11 bases lying between them. CDR1 is ENHRY, CDR2 SYGVKD, per germline. This chain's CDR3 is CAISDRPTDEQYF. The CDR3 nucleotides are TGTGCCATCAGTGACAGGCCGACTGACGAGCAGTACTTC.

The chain carries TRBV3-1 and TRBJ2-2, with TRBD2 matching 11 bases. Germline CDR1 and CDR2: LGHDT and YNNKEL (reference sequence). V was clipped by 1 base and J by 0 bases; unmatched bases: 4. The CDR3 runs to 18 residues. The CDR3 DNA reads as TGTGCCAGCAGCCAAGGGACTAGCGGGCATGCGAACACCGGGGAGCTGTTTTTT. Its protein is CASSQGTSGHANTGELFF.

This clonotype was detected only a few times. The V gene is TRBV7-6, the J gene TRBJ2-7, with D perhaps matching TRBD2 (5 bases). From germline, CDR1 is SGHVS and CDR2 FNYEAQ. The CDR3 has 15 amino acids. V lost 5 bases, J lost 2 bases, and 16 bases lay in between. This CDR3 is CASSPLEAGAYEQYF. The CDR3 coding sequence is TGTGCCAGCAGCCCCCTGGAGGCGGGCGCCTACGAGCAGTACTTC.

V usage is TRBV5-5 and J usage is TRBJ1-2; possibly TRBD1 for D (5 bases). The length of the CDR3 is 15 residues. CDR1 and CDR2 (germline): SGHKS, YYEKEE (reference sequence). V was cut by 2 bases and J by 9 bases, with 20 bases left in between. CDR3 amino acids: CASSLNRDPGHSYTF. CDR3 sequence (DNA): TGTGCCAGCAGCTTAAACCGGGACCCCGGGCATAGCTACACCTTC.

This clonotype was seen only a few times. The rearrangement links TRBV6-6 to TRBJ1-1; a weak D match, TRBD1 (5 bases). Trimming stripped 5 bases from V and 1 base from J, with 8 bases between. The CDR3 totals 13 residues. Germline V gives CDR1 MNHNY, CDR2 SVGAGI (reference sequence). This CDR3 reads CASSTRENTEAFF. In nucleotides, the CDR3 is TGTGCCAGCAGTACCAGGGAGAACACTGAAGCTTTCTTT.

The rearrangement links TRBV12-3 or TRBV12-4 to TRBJ2-7, with a possible D match to TRBD2 (5 bases). Trimming took 4 bases from V and 0 from J, leaving 10 bases between them. This CDR3 region has 14 residues. In nucleotides, the CDR3 is TGTGCCAGCAGTTCCGGGGTCAGCTCCTACGAGCAGTACTTC. Protein product: CASSSGVSSYEQYF.

This clonotype was found a few times. The chain carries TRBV11-2 and TRBJ2-4; 11 nucleotides match TRBD1. CDR1 SGHAT and CDR2 FQNNGV come from the germline V gene. Unmatched junction bases numbered 7, after V lost 3 bases and J lost 0 bases. The CDR3 totals 18 residues. The CDR3 region has the DNA TGTGCCAGCAGCTTCGGACAGGGGGCGGCACTAGCCAAAAACATTCAGTACTTC. It translates to CASSFGQGAALAKNIQYF.

The V call is TRBV27, the J call TRBJ2-1, with D possibly matching TRBD1 (5 bases). Germline CDR1 reads MNHEY; CDR2 reads SMNVEV (reference sequence). This CDR3 is built from 13 residues. V lost 5 bases to trimming and J lost 5 bases, with 10 bases between them. CDR3 coding DNA: TGTGCCAGCAGTCTAGACAGTGACAATGAGCAGTTCTTC. Protein product: CASSLDSDNEQFF.

This chain links TRBV5-1 with TRBJ2-3, with D tentatively TRBD1 (6 bases). The V end was cut by 4 bases, the J end by 2 bases, with 17 bases between. There are 16 residues in the CDR3. Germline V gene sequence: CDR1 SGHRS, CDR2 YFSETQ. The CDR3 nucleotides are TGCGCCAGCAGCCCAAAGGCGACAGGAAACACAGATACGCAGTATTTT. The encoded protein is CASSPKATGNTDTQYF.

The table lists this clonotype with a few counts. The rearrangement links TRBV27 to TRBJ1-5, with D tentatively TRBD1 (6 bases). The germline V gene encodes CDR1 MNHEY and CDR2 SMNVEV (reference sequence). V dropped 5 bases and J dropped 4 bases, with 18 bases sitting between them. The CDR3 consists of 16 residues. CDR3 protein: CASSETGTLGNQPQHF. The CDR3 coding sequence is TGTGCCAGCAGTGAGACCGGGACATTAGGAAATCAGCCCCAGCATTTT.

This clonotype was picked up a small number of times. The chain combines TRBV30 with TRBJ1-5; 10 bases match TRBD1. Germline values: CDR1 GTSNPN, CDR2 SVGIG (reference sequence). The CDR3 covers 14 residues. Trimming took 3 bases from V and 8 from J; bases not matched to a gene: 7. CDR3 loop: CAWSWDRGTEPQHF. CDR3 nucleotides: TGTGCCTGGAGCTGGGACAGGGGAACGGAGCCCCAGCATTTT.

V usage is TRBV3-1 and J usage is TRBJ1-1, with D possibly being TRBD1 (6 bases). Germline CDR1 is LGHDT and CDR2 is YNNKEL (reference sequence). CDR3 length: 13 amino acids. V lost 1 base, J lost 8 bases, and 11 bases lay in between. CDR3 sequence reads: CASSQATGTEAFF. Written as DNA, the CDR3 is TGTGCCAGCAGCCAAGCTACAGGGACCGAAGCTTTCTTT. Using reference TRBV3-1 and TRBJ1-1 for the parts outside the CDR3, the full variable domain is DTAVSQTPKYLVTQMGNDKSIKCEQNLGHDTMYWYKQDSKKFLKIMFSYNNKELIINETVPNRFSPKSPDKAHLNLHINSLELGDSAVYFCASSQATGTEAFFGQGTRLTVV.

This chain joins TRBV4-3 and TRBJ2-3; D remains unclear. The CDR3 sequence is 17 residues long. Germline V gene lookup returns CDR1 LGHNA and CDR2 YSLEER. The V and J ends lost 4 bases and 5 bases respectively, with 22 bases between them. The CDR3: CASSPLGSIRAEDTQYF. The CDR3 DNA reads TGCGCCAGCAGCCCCCTCGGATCGATTCGGGCGGAAGATACGCAGTATTTT.

The V and J genes are TRBV6-5 and TRBJ1-6, with D unclear. The germline V and J ends were trimmed by 0 bases and 5 bases, with 8 bases remaining between them. The CDR3 extends over 15 amino acids. Germline CDR1 reads MNHEY; CDR2 reads SVGAGI. As DNA, the CDR3 is TGTGCCAGCAGTTACTCCGCTGAACATAATTCACCCCTCCACTTT. Its protein is CASSYSAEHNSPLHF.

This clonotype appeared a few times. The chain has TRBV20-1 and TRBJ2-7, with D tentatively TRBD1 (6 bases). V lost 6 bases, J lost 1 base, and 10 bases lay in between. The germline V gene encodes CDR1 DFQATT and CDR2 SNEGSKA (reference sequence). The CDR3 spans 12 residues. The CDR3 region is CSAPQGSYEQYF. CDR3 coding DNA: TGCAGTGCCCCGCAGGGGTCCTACGAGCAGTACTTC.

The CDR3 sequence is CASSFRTAVNTEAFF. CDR3 bases: TGTGCCAGCAGCTTTCGGACGGCAGTGAACACTGAAGCTTTCTTT. This chain links TRBV7-9 with TRBJ1-1; D is uncertain. Germline V gene sequence: CDR1 SEHNR, CDR2 FQNEAQ (reference sequence). The CDR3 sequence is 15 residues long. The V end was cut by 3 bases, the J end by 0 bases, with 11 bases between.

The V gene is TRBV12-3 or TRBV12-4, the J gene TRBJ2-5, with a weak D call TRBD2 (6 bases). The CDR3 loop spans 16 amino acids. Trimming took 5 bases from V and 2 from J, leaving 18 bases between them. CDR3 in DNA: TGTGCCAGCAGTCCTCCTCCGTCGGCGGGACAAGAGACCCAGTACTTC. This encodes CASSPPPSAGQETQYF.

This chain joins TRBV5-4 and TRBJ2-5, with TRBD2 matching 10 bases. CDR1 SGHNT and CDR2 YYREEE come from the germline V gene (reference sequence). The J segment lost 5 bases and the V segment lost 4 bases, leaving 11 bases of the junction unmatched. The CDR3 has 16 residues. The DNA of the CDR3 is TGTGCCAGCAGCCCGCCTAGCGGGAGTGTAGGCGAGACCCAGTACTTC. Translated, it gives CASSPPSGSVGETQYF.

This clonotype was seen a few times. The chain uses TRBV6-2 or TRBV6-3 and TRBJ2-7, with a possible D match to TRBD2 (6 bases). In germline, CDR1 is MNHEY, CDR2 SVGEGT. The CDR3 sequence is 14 residues long. Trimming stripped 5 bases from V and 3 bases from J, with 14 bases between. DNA of the CDR3: TGTGCCAGCAGTCGGAGGGGAGGAATCTACGAGCAGTACTTC. It yields the protein CASSRRGGIYEQYF.